This record covers a single T cell receptor (beta chain). The antigen is not known. The sample belongs to a study of shared clonotypes between healthy human individuals. Turning to the study itself: CD8 memory received one plate per donor, CD8 naive two, CD4 memory three and CD4 naive three. General study results and limits: It was the few donors that limited the genetic and exposure-history diversity represented. Rarefaction revealed incomplete sorted-subset sequencing despite large depth. Generation of non-shared clonotypes was less probable than generation of clonotypes shared by all four donors.

CD45RO-negative CD8 cells positively selected for CCR7 made up the naive population, which excluded terminally differentiated effector memory CD45RA+ cells. Some clones are missing from TCRdb's copy, which holds only in-frame ones; the method was immunoSEQ multiplex PCR. The sample lists under 700,000 clones; 85% to 95% were seen once. The V segment lost 4 bases and the J segment 4 bases; nucleotides outside the gene matches: 6. Germline V gene data show CDR1 as LGHNA and CDR2 as YNFKEQ. The CDR3 is 14 amino acids. The TCR was taken from a woman aged 25-40 years in good health. Input material: naive CD8+ T cells sorted from blood. The chain carries TRBV4-2 and TRBJ1-2; 7 bases map to TRBD1. CDR3 sequence: CASSLEGATYGYTF. For the CDR3, the DNA is TGTGCCAGCAGCCTAGAGGGGGCTACCTATGGCTACACCTTC.